The sequence of this T cell receptor beta chain was determined in a study of control samples from healthy donors and cancer patients. V dropped 3 bases and J dropped 0 bases, with 12 bases sitting between them. Germline CDR1 MGHDK, CDR2 SYGVNS. CDR3 size: 17 residues. Method: immunoSEQ multiplex PCR; TCRdb's copy keeps in-frame clones and lacks some. The top ten clones hold 5% to 8.5% of a sample with about 110,000 clones, 70% to 85% of them seen once. This sequence originates from a man aged 18 to 29 in good health. Sequencing was done on a sample of blood. V usage is TRBV25-1 and J usage is TRBJ1-6; D is unresolved. CDR3 loop: CASSEGYRSSYNSPLHF. In nucleotides, the CDR3 is TGTGCCAGCAGTGAGGGGTACAGAAGCTCCTATAATTCACCCCTCCACTTT.